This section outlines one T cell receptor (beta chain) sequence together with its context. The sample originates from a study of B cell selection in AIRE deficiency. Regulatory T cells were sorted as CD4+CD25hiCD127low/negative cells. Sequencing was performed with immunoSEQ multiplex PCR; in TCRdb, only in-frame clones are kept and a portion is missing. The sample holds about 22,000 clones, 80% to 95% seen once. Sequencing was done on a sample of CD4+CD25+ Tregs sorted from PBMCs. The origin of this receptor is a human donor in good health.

The CDR3 coding sequence is TGTGCCAGCAGCCCTTGGGGGCGGGGGGCCCCCCATGAGCAGTTCTTC. Amino acids: CASSPWGRGAPHEQFF. This rearrangement joins TRBV14 to TRBJ2-1; 8 nucleotides match TRBD2. The CDR3 length is 16 residues. The germline V gene encodes CDR1 SGHDN and CDR2 FVKESK. Unmatched junction bases numbered 13, after V lost 4 bases and J lost 8 bases.